One and the same sample provided the 11 T cell receptor beta chains below, sequenced in a study of CD8 T cells in ankylosing spondylitis. One entry per CDR3 protein results from TCRdb running MiXCR on the 5' RACE reads. This table has about 52,000 distinct CDR3 sequences, approximately 7% appearing once. Sequenced material: blood, either unsorted or a sorted T cell fraction (not recorded which). Source of these receptors: a female donor with ankylosing spondylitis or in good health (not recorded which).

This clonotype was observed at least ten times. V gene TRBV12-3 or TRBV12-4 combines with J gene TRBJ1-6, with D unclear. V lost 11 bases to trimming and J lost 0 bases, with 14 bases between them. CDR3 length: 15 amino acids. CDR3 sequence (DNA): TGTGCCTGTCGACAAGTGAGCTCCTATAATTCACCCCTCCACTTT. Its protein is CACRQVSSYNSPLHF.

This clonotype was seen only a few times. V gene TRBV6-2 or TRBV6-3 combines with J gene TRBJ1-2; unclear D gene. CDR1 is MNHEY and CDR2 is SVGEGT in the germline V gene. This CDR3 region has 13 residues. V was pared by 5 bases and J by 4 bases, with 11 bases between. The CDR3 sequence: CASSPVQSYGYTF. The CDR3, as DNA: TGTGCCAGCAGTCCAGTACAAAGCTATGGCTACACCTTC.

This clonotype was recorded at least ten times. The rearrangement links TRBV11-2 to TRBJ1-2; D is undetermined. The CDR3 has 14 residues. CDR1 is SGHAT and CDR2 is FQNNGV in the germline V gene. V was cut by 2 bases and J by 4 bases, with 11 bases left in between. The CDR3 region has the DNA TGTGCCAGCAGCTTAAGCGAGTTTGGCTATGGCTACACCTTC. It encodes CASSLSEFGYGYTF.

Comment on this clonotype: One junction end disagrees with the germline gene, perhaps due to a read error. The chain joins TRBV18 to TRBJ1-6; weak D call: TRBD1 (6 bases). The V gene's germline CDR1 is KGHSH and CDR2 LQKENI. The CDR3 spans 14 residues. The CDR3 spells CTSSPQGQNSPLHF. CDR3 DNA sequence: TGTACCAGCTCACCACAGGGCCAGAATTCACCCCTCCACTTT.

Ten or more counts support this clonotype. V and J are TRBV11-2 and TRBJ1-2; D call uncertain. The CDR3 is 14 residues long. With 3 bases removed from V and 4 bases from J, the gap between germline ends came to 12 bases. Germline V lookup: CDR1 SGHAT, CDR2 FQNNGV. CDR3 protein: CASSLAEDFYGYTF. The CDR3 bases are TGTGCCAGCAGCTTGGCGGAAGATTTCTATGGCTACACCTTC.

V is TRBV20-1 and J is TRBJ2-3, with a tentative D call TRBD1 (6 bases). The CDR3 covers 15 residues. In germline, CDR1 is DFQATT, CDR2 SNEGSKA (reference sequence). This CDR3 reads CCGAQGPGKADTQYF. CDR3 nucleotide sequence: TGCTGTGGAGCACAGGGTCCGGGTAAGGCAGATACGCAGTATTTT.

This clonotype was counted ten times or more. The chain combines TRBV20-1 with TRBJ2-1; TRBD1 might be the D (5 bases). CDR3 length: 14 amino acids. Germline V gene lookup returns CDR1 DFQATT and CDR2 SNEGSKA (reference sequence). Trimming took 2 bases from V and 0 from J, leaving 8 bases between them. The CDR3 protein is CSARTDSSYNEQFF. For the CDR3, the DNA is TGCAGTGCTAGAACCGACAGCTCCTACAATGAGCAGTTCTTC.

This clonotype has ten or more counts. The chain employs TRBV11-2 and TRBJ2-2; no definite D call. Germline values: CDR1 SGHAT, CDR2 FQNNGV. Deletions cut 5 bases from V and 0 bases from J, with 4 bases between. The CDR3 is 13 amino acids. In DNA, the CDR3 is TGTGCCAGCAGCCGAACGAACACCGGGGAGCTGTTTTTT. It codes for CASSRTNTGELFF.

The rearrangement links TRBV6-4 to TRBJ2-1; D gene uncertain. Trimming took 3 bases from V and 0 from J, leaving 9 bases between them. This CDR3 spans 15 amino acids. Germline CDR1 reads MRHNA; CDR2 reads SNTAGT. CDR3 residues: CASSESLSSYNEQFF. CDR3 DNA: TGTGCCAGCAGTGAGTCCTTGAGCTCCTACAATGAGCAGTTCTTC.

This clonotype was found a few times. The chain employs TRBV7-2 and TRBJ2-1, with 10 bases identical to TRBD2. Trimming took 7 bases from V and 12 from J; bases not matched to a gene: 18. This CDR3 is 16 amino acids long. The germline gives CDR1 SGHTA, CDR2 FQGNSA. CDR3 bases: TGTGCCAGCACCACCCAGGCGCAAGCGGGGGGGTATTCGCAGTTCTTC. This codes for CASTTQAQAGGYSQFF.

The chain has TRBV5-5 and TRBJ2-3; TRBD1 matches 7 bases. The CDR3 totals 15 residues. The V gene's germline CDR1 is SGHKS and CDR2 YYEKEE (reference sequence). The ends lost 4 bases at V and 3 bases at J; junction bases unmatched: 8. The CDR3 nucleotides read TGTGCCAGCAGCCGTCCCGGGACAGCGACAGATACGCAGTATTTT. It translates to CASSRPGTATDTQYF.